Listed below are T cell receptor beta chains from one sample, sequenced in a study of radiotherapy plus CTLA-4 blockade in lung cancer. Generated by immunoSEQ multiplex PCR, the TCRdb table keeps only in-frame clones and is missing some. The sample includes around 80,000 clones, roughly 79% seen only once; the top ten take approximately 22%. This sample comprised peripheral blood, obtained from a patient treated with radiotherapy plus ipilimumab. Receptors originate from a human donor with non-small cell lung cancer whose response to radiotherapy plus ipilimumab could not be evaluated. Some clones in this sample may be carry-over from other donors' samples. Both conserved end residues are part of each CDR3. A D gene is named only where the DNA matches it firmly. For some rows the clone size is stated as once, few or many, or as a class when expanded; others skip it.

TRBJ2-5,13,once,TRBV5-1,NA,CASSPDSQETQYF,TGCGCCAGCAGCCCGGACAGTCAAGAGACCCAGTACTTC
TRBJ1-1,16,NA,TRBV6-5,NA,CASSYASRFMNTEAFF,TGTGCCAGCAGTTACGCTTCCCGGTTCATGAACACTGAAGCTTTCTTT
TRBJ2-7,15,NA,TRBV6-1,TRBD2,CASTATSGGLYEQYF,TGTGCCAGCACCGCGACTAGCGGGGGACTCTACGAGCAGTACTTC
TRBJ2-3,15,NA,TRBV6-1,TRBD1,CASSGTGRDTDTQYF,TGTGCCAGCAGCGGGACAGGTCGCGACACAGATACGCAGTATTTT
TRBJ1-6,22,NA,TRBV10-3,TRBD1,CAIELPGYRDRGPAGNNSPLHF,TGTGCCATCGAACTCCCCGGTTACCGGGACAGGGGGCCGGCTGGGAATAATTCACCCCTCCACTTT
TRBJ2-4,15,NA,TRBV13,NA,CASSLGRGAGNIQYF,TGTGCCAGCAGCTTAGGCCGGGGGGCGGGAAACATTCAGTACTTC
TRBJ1-1,14,NA,TRBV7-2,NA,CASSLLGEGTEAFF,TGTGCCAGCAGCTTATTAGGGGAGGGCACTGAAGCTTTCTTT
TRBJ1-4,15,NA,TRBV5-5,TRBD1,CASSLETGAYEKLFF,TGTGCCAGCAGCTTGGAAACAGGGGCTTATGAAAAACTGTTTTTT
TRBJ1-5,19,NA,TRBV19,NA,CASSVPPVQGDYSNQPQHF,TGTGCCAGTAGTGTCCCCCCGGTACAAGGGGATTATAGCAATCAGCCCCAGCATTTT
TRBJ2-7,15,NA,TRBV7-9,NA,CASSLGGTPPYEQYF,TGTGCCAGCAGCTTAGGCGGGACTCCTCCCTACGAGCAGTACTTC
TRBJ2-3,16,once,TRBV7-2,TRBD2,CASRFTSGGVTDTQYF,TGTGCCAGCAGGTTCACTAGCGGGGGGGTCACAGATACGCAGTATTTT
TRBJ1-6,14,NA,TRBV2,TRBD1,CASGGDSSNSPLHF,TGTGCCAGCGGAGGGGACAGTTCGAATTCACCCCTCCACTTT
TRBJ2-3,16,NA,TRBV5-1,TRBD1,CASSTGQGSISDTQYF,TGCGCCAGCAGCACCGGACAGGGGTCTATTAGCGATACGCAGTATTTT
TRBJ2-3,14,NA,TRBV6-5,NA,CASSYDSLTDTQYF,TGTGCCAGCAGTTACGACTCTCTCACAGATACGCAGTATTTT
TRBJ2-7,16,NA,TRBV5-4,NA,CASSSISGFSSYEQYF,TGTGCCAGCAGCTCCATTTCAGGATTCAGCTCCTACGAGCAGTACTTC
TRBJ1-1,15,once,TRBV27,NA,CASRDGGLLNTEAFF,TGTGCCAGCAGGGATGGGGGCTTGCTGAACACTGAAGCTTTCTTT
TRBJ1-2,16,NA,TRBV7-2,TRBD1,CASSLVAGQGNDGYTF,TGTGCCAGCAGCTTAGTCGCGGGACAGGGTAATGATGGCTACACCTTC
TRBJ1-1,13,medium-sized,TRBV7-9,NA,CASSPDSNTEAFF,TGTGCCAGCAGCCCGGACAGTAACACTGAAGCTTTCTTT
TRBJ1-1,13,once,TRBV29-1,TRBD1,CSADRGLNTEAFF,TGCAGCGCAGACAGGGGGTTGAACACTGAAGCTTTCTTT
TRBJ2-5,15,NA,TRBV5-1,TRBD1,CASSPGQGTRETQYF,TGCGCCAGCAGTCCGGGACAGGGGACGAGAGAGACCCAGTACTTC
TRBJ2-7,14,NA,TRBV18,TRBD1,CASSPPTGAYEQYF,TGTGCCAGCTCACCACCGACAGGGGCCTACGAGCAGTACTTC
TRBJ2-1,16,few,TRBV6-6,TRBD2,CASSYPLAGGPNEQFF,TGTGCCAGCAGTTACCCCCTAGCGGGGGGGCCCAATGAGCAGTTCTTC
TRBJ1-2,13,few,TRBV7-8,TRBD1,CASSLEGTGFLTF,TGTGCCAGCAGCTTAGAGGGGACAGGGTTTCTTACCTTC
TRBJ1-1,15,NA,TRBV9,NA,CASSVYAGANTEAFF,TGTGCCAGCAGCGTATATGCAGGGGCGAACACTGAAGCTTTCTTT
TRBJ2-7,15,NA,TRBV18,NA,CASSPEAGATYEQYF,TGTGCCAGCTCACCGGAGGCAGGGGCCACCTACGAGCAGTACTTC
TRBJ2-1,16,once,TRBV7-2,TRBD2,CASSLVAGGPYNEQFF,TGTGCCAGCAGCTTGGTAGCGGGGGGACCTTACAATGAGCAGTTCTTC
TRBJ1-2,13,NA,TRBV2,NA,CASSEVERGGYTF,TGTGCCAGCAGTGAGGTTGAACGGGGAGGCTACACCTTC
TRBJ1-2,15,NA,TRBV6-1,NA,CASSTTGTGTYGYTF,TGTGCCAGCAGTACTACCGGAACAGGTACCTATGGCTACACCTTC
TRBJ2-1,17,NA,TRBV27,NA,CASSLVQGEPTYNEQFF,TGTGCCAGCAGTTTGGTCCAAGGCGAGCCGACATACAATGAGCAGTTCTTC
TRBJ2-2,16,NA,TRBV5-1,TRBD1,CASSLTGTGEYGELFF,TGCGCCAGCAGCTTAACCGGGACAGGGGAATATGGGGAGCTGTTTTTT
TRBJ2-3,14,once,TRBV7-9,TRBD2,CASSPGGGPDTQYF,TGTGCCAGCAGCCCCGGCGGGGGGCCAGATACGCAGTATTTT
TRBJ2-1,15,NA,TRBV4-3,NA,CASSQEESFYNEQFF,TGCGCCAGCAGCCAAGAGGAGAGCTTTTACAATGAGCAGTTCTTC
TRBJ2-5,13,NA,TRBV9,TRBD2,CASSTTSAETQYF,TGTGCCAGCAGCACGACTAGCGCGGAGACCCAGTACTTC
TRBJ2-7,15,once,TRBV7-8,NA,CASSRSPGLPYEQYF,TGTGCCAGCAGCCGTAGCCCAGGGTTACCCTACGAGCAGTACTTC
TRBJ1-2,13,NA,TRBV28,TRBD1,CASSAGGDYGYTF,TGTGCCAGCAGTGCAGGGGGAGACTATGGCTACACCTTC
TRBJ1-5,17,NA,TRBV29-1,TRBD1,CSVVLGTGVVGNQPQHF,TGCAGCGTTGTTTTAGGGACAGGTGTCGTAGGCAATCAGCCCCAGCATTTT
TRBJ2-1,15,NA,TRBV5-1,TRBD1,CASSLGQGGSNEQFF,TGCGCCAGCAGCCTCGGACAGGGCGGTTCTAATGAGCAGTTCTTC
TRBJ2-3,15,NA,TRBV6-5,NA,CASSYAHTRGDTQYF,TGTGCCAGCAGTTATGCCCACACAAGAGGGGATACGCAGTATTTT
TRBJ1-6,11,NA,TRBV6-1,NA,CASSENSPLHF,TGTGCCAGCAGCGAGAATTCACCCCTCCACTTT
TRBJ1-6,15,NA,TRBV30,NA,CAWSVQSQGSSPLHF,TGTGCCTGGAGTGTCCAATCCCAGGGGAGTTCACCCCTCCACTTT
TRBJ1-5,16,NA,TRBV19,NA,CASTTIAGGRGQPQHF,TGTGCCAGTACCACCATAGCGGGGGGCCGGGGTCAGCCCCAGCATTTT
TRBJ1-2,14,once,TRBV7-8,NA,CASSLNRDDYGYTF,TGTGCCAGCAGCTTAAACAGGGACGACTATGGCTACACCTTC
TRBJ1-5,14,NA,TRBV18,NA,CASSPRGGNQPQHF,TGTGCCAGCTCACCACGAGGGGGTAATCAGCCCCAGCATTTT
TRBJ2-3,17,NA,TRBV19,TRBD1,CASSTPRTGPNTDTQYF,TGTGCCAGTAGTACGCCTCGGACAGGCCCGAACACAGATACGCAGTATTTT
TRBJ1-5,15,once,TRBV7-8,TRBD1,CASSQRTGYNQPQHF,TGTGCCAGCAGCCAGAGGACAGGATACAATCAGCCCCAGCATTTT
TRBJ2-3,12,NA,TRBV5-1,NA,CASSSSGITQYF,TGCGCCAGCAGCTCCTCAGGGATAACGCAGTATTTT
TRBJ2-7,16,NA,TRBV10-3,TRBD1,CAISDPTGQGSYEQYF,TGTGCCATCAGTGATCCCACGGGACAGGGGTCCTACGAGCAGTACTTC
TRBJ1-1,13,NA,TRBV4-1,TRBD1,CASSGQVNTEAFF,TGCGCCAGCAGCGGACAGGTGAACACTGAAGCTTTCTTT
TRBJ1-5,16,NA,TRBV11-3,TRBD1,CASSTGDRGGGQPQHF,TGTGCCAGCAGCACCGGTGACAGGGGAGGCGGTCAGCCCCAGCATTTT
TRBJ1-2,13,NA,TRBV5-1,TRBD1,CASSTATGDGYTF,TGCGCCAGCAGCACGGCCACAGGGGATGGCTACACCTTC
TRBJ2-3,13,NA,TRBV6-4,NA,CASSPESTDTQYF,TGTGCCAGCAGTCCGGAGTCCACAGATACGCAGTATTTT
TRBJ1-2,14,once,TRBV7-8,NA,CASSPQITNYGYTF,TGTGCCAGCAGCCCACAGATAACTAACTATGGCTACACCTTC
TRBJ1-6,16,once,TRBV15,NA,CATKAGGQTYNSPLHF,TGTGCCACCAAAGCCGGCGGACAGACCTATAATTCACCCCTCCACTTT
TRBJ2-7,14,few,TRBV6-1,TRBD1,CASSGDRVIYQQYF,TGTGCCAGCAGTGGAGACAGGGTAATTTATCAGCAGTACTTC
TRBJ1-4,15,NA,TRBV5-1,TRBD1,CASSFPDRANEKLFF,TGCGCCAGCAGCTTCCCCGACAGGGCGAATGAAAAACTGTTTTTT
TRBJ2-5,15,once,TRBV19,TRBD1,CASSVLGTGKETQYF,TGTGCCAGTAGTGTCCTCGGGACAGGAAAAGAGACCCAGTACTTC
TRBJ2-3,14,NA,TRBV6-5,NA,CASSYDRFTDTQYF,TGTGCCAGCAGTTATGACAGGTTCACAGATACGCAGTATTTT
TRBJ2-5,20,NA,TRBV29-1,NA,CSVVIHSEWQGYSLQETQYF,TGCAGCGTTGTGATTCATTCGGAGTGGCAGGGATATTCCTTGCAAGAGACCCAGTACTTC
TRBJ2-5,16,NA,TRBV7-9,NA,CASSLALEGRQETQYF,TGTGCCAGCAGCTTAGCGCTGGAGGGCCGCCAAGAGACCCAGTACTTC
TRBJ2-1,16,NA,TRBV15,TRBD2,CATSRAPSGGADEQFF,TGTGCCACCAGCAGAGCCCCTAGCGGGGGGGCTGATGAGCAGTTCTTC